The 22 T cell receptor beta chains listed next were all sequenced from one sample in a study of PD-1 blockade in classical Hodgkin lymphoma. The time point denotes: cycle 4 day 1 (C4D1), after 6 weeks of nivolumab. Every patient experienced relapse after autologous stem cell transplantation, and brentuximab vedotin exposure varied. Here immunoSEQ multiplex PCR was the method, and the copy in TCRdb shows in-frame clones only, minus some. The table shows about 41,000 clones, with roughly 69% occurring only once. Sequenced material: peripheral blood mononuclear cells (PBMCs), taken before the fourth cycle of nivolumab. The receptors come from a human donor with classical Hodgkin lymphoma.

V usage is TRBV28 and J usage is TRBJ2-7, with D possibly TRBD2 on 7 matching bases. This CDR3 is built from 14 residues. Germline assignment: CDR1 MDHEN and CDR2 SYDVKM. With 6 bases removed from V and 6 bases from J, the gap between germline ends came to 18 bases. The CDR3 sequence: CASSRGAPGGEQYF. Written as DNA, the CDR3 is TGTGCCAGCAGCCGGGGGGCCCCAGGCGGCGAGCAGTACTTC.

V usage is TRBV9 and J usage is TRBJ2-7; TRBD1 aligns across 7 bases. CDR1 and CDR2 from the germline V gene are SGDLS and YYNGEE. CDR3 size: 14 residues. The trim removed 3 bases at V and 5 bases at J, leaving 8 bases unmatched. Written as DNA, the CDR3 is TGTGCCAGCAGCGCCGACAGGGATGGCCACGAGCAGTACTTC. Residues: CASSADRDGHEQYF.

The sample holds one count of this clone. The J gene is TRBJ1-3, the V gene TRBV5-5; D might be TRBD1 (6 bases). The CDR3 extends over 15 amino acids. The germline V and J ends were trimmed by 4 bases and 3 bases, with 14 bases remaining between them. Germline lookup yields CDR1 SGHKS and CDR2 YYEKEE (reference sequence). CDR3 nucleotides: TGTGCCAGCAGCAGAACCAACAGGGTTGGAAACACCATATATTTT. This sequence encodes CASSRTNRVGNTIYF. Together with reference TRBV5-5 and TRBJ1-3, the CDR3 gives the full variable domain: DAGVTQSPTHLIKTRGQQVTLRCSPISGHKSVSWYQQVLGQGPQFIFQYYEKEERGRGNFPDRFSARQFPNYSSELNVNALLLGDSALYLCASSRTNRVGNTIYFGEGSWLTVV.

The chain couples TRBV5-4 to TRBJ2-5; D possibly corresponds to TRBD1 (5 bases). Looked up from germline, CDR1 is SGHNT and CDR2 is YYREEE (reference sequence). The CDR3 runs to 14 residues. With 0 bases removed from V and 2 bases from J, the gap between germline ends came to 8 bases. The CDR3 region is CASSLVSGQETQYF. The DNA of the CDR3 is TGTGCCAGCAGCTTGGTGTCAGGGCAAGAGACCCAGTACTTC.

The sample holds one count of this clone. The chain links TRBV5-1 to TRBJ2-2, with 7 bases that match TRBD1. The CDR3 has 13 residues. Trimming removed 4 bases from V and 6 bases from J; junction bases left unmatched: 3. Germline CDR1 reads SGHRS; CDR2 reads YFSETQ. The CDR3 loop reads CASSIDRAGELFF. The CDR3 coding sequence is TGCGCCAGCAGCATCGACAGGGCCGGGGAGCTGTTTTTT.

The chain uses TRBV5-6 and TRBJ2-3; 12 bases fit TRBD2. The CDR3 loop spans 16 amino acids. The germline gives CDR1 SGHDT, CDR2 YYEEEE. V lost 4 bases, J lost 3 bases, and 6 bases stayed unmatched. Here the CDR3 DNA reads TGTGCCAGCAGCCCGAGGACTAGCGGGGTTACAGATACGCAGTATTTT. Translating it yields CASSPRTSGVTDTQYF.

This clone was seen more than once but under ten times. V usage is TRBV11-3 and J usage is TRBJ2-2; 14 bases match TRBD2. There are 16 residues in the CDR3. Germline-derived CDR1 and CDR2 are SGHNT and YENEEA. The V gene end was trimmed by 4 bases and the J gene end by 7 bases; junction bases not matched to a gene: 5. The CDR3 region is CASSSWTSGGLGELFF. DNA of the CDR3: TGTGCCAGCAGCTCTTGGACTAGCGGGGGGCTCGGGGAGCTGTTTTTT.

This chain links TRBV2 with TRBJ2-5; D tentatively reads TRBD1 or TRBD2 (5 bases each). The germline V and J ends were trimmed by 2 bases and 4 bases, with 20 bases remaining between them. CDR1 is SNHLY and CDR2 is FYNNEI in the germline V gene. The CDR3 length is 17 residues. The CDR3 sequence: CASSENSGQGVRETQYF. The CDR3 DNA sequence: TGTGCCAGCAGTGAAAATTCGGGGCAGGGAGTGAGAGAGACCCAGTACTTC.

V and J are TRBV6-1 and TRBJ2-7; 7 bases map to TRBD1. The CDR3 runs to 15 residues. Germline CDR1 is MNHNS and CDR2 is SASEGT. V shed 1 base and J 7 bases; nucleotides not matched to a gene: 10. CDR3 in amino acids: CASSEGTGGYLEQYF. In DNA, the CDR3 is TGTGCCAGCAGTGAAGGGACAGGTGGTTACCTGGAGCAGTACTTC.

V is TRBV6-1 and J is TRBJ1-5, with D maybe TRBD1 (6 bases). Looked up from germline, CDR1 is MNHNS and CDR2 is SASEGT. The CDR3 covers 15 residues. The ends were cut back, 4 bases at V and 5 bases at J, with 15 bases in the middle. The CDR3 protein is CASSVSTGLYQPQHF. CDR3 DNA sequence: TGTGCCAGCAGTGTATCGACAGGCCTTTATCAGCCCCAGCATTTT.

The chain employs TRBV7-8 and TRBJ2-7; D may be TRBD1 (6 bases). CDR1 is SGHVS, CDR2 FQNEAQ, per germline. Trimming left V 5 bases short and J 4 bases short, with 27 bases between. The CDR3 is made up of 18 amino acids. DNA of the CDR3: TGTGCCAGCAGCATACCCGGACCCCAGGGGTCCTACCTTTACGAGCAGTACTTC. As protein: CASSIPGPQGSYLYEQYF. Complete variable domain (other parts from reference TRBV7-8 and TRBJ2-7): GAGVSQSPRYKVAKRGQDVALRCDPISGHVSLFWYQQALGQGPEFLTYFQNEAQLDKSGLPSDRFFAERPEGSVSTLKIQRTQQEDSAVYLCASSIPGPQGSYLYEQYFGPGTRLTVT.

The rearrangement joins TRBV4-2 to TRBJ2-6; 11 bases fit TRBD1. This CDR3 spans 18 amino acids. The J segment lost 2 bases and the V segment lost 0 bases, leaving 3 bases of the junction unmatched. The germline V gene encodes CDR1 LGHNA and CDR2 YNFKEQ. CDR3 DNA: TGTGCCAGCAGCCAAGAAGGGGGACAGGGGGCTGGGGCCAACGTCCTGACTTTC. Translating gives CASSQEGGQGAGANVLTF.

The V gene is TRBV11-3, the J gene TRBJ2-3; D is unresolved. Trimming took 4 bases from V and 0 from J, leaving 5 bases between them. The CDR3 sequence is 13 residues long. The germline gives CDR1 SGHNT, CDR2 YENEEA. The CDR3 protein is CASSSYSTDTQYF. The CDR3 region has the DNA TGTGCCAGCAGCTCTTACAGCACAGATACGCAGTATTTT. The full variable domain, rest sourced from reference TRBV11-3 and TRBJ2-3, is EAGVVQSPRYKIIEKKQPVAFWCNPISGHNTLYWYLQNLGQGPELLIRYENEEAVDDSQLPKDRFSAERLKGVDSTLKIQPAELGDSAVYLCASSSYSTDTQYFGPGTRLTVL.

This chain uses TRBV6-6 with TRBJ1-1; the match to TRBD1 covers 7 bases. The CDR3 is 13 amino acids. CDR1 is MNHNY, CDR2 SVGAGI, per germline (reference sequence). V gave up 7 bases and J gave up 4 bases; unmatched junction bases: 6. Here the CDR3 DNA reads TGTGCCAGCAACCCGGGACAGAGCACTGAAGCTTTCTTT. It encodes CASNPGQSTEAFF.

The chain links TRBV7-8 to TRBJ1-1; 7 bases agree with TRBD1. The CDR3 extends over 17 amino acids. Per the germline V gene, CDR1 is SGHVS and CDR2 is FQNEAQ. J was trimmed by 11 bases and V by 1 base; bases with no gene match: 19. CDR3 coding DNA: TGTGCCAGCAGCTTAGTTTCCTTAGGGGGCATCTTCCCGACGGCTTTCTTT. Translation: CASSLVSLGGIFPTAFF.

The gene calls are TRBV29-1 and TRBJ1-2; D is uncertain. Trimming removed 3 bases at V and 1 base at J, with 9 bases between. CDR3 length equals 13 residues. The germline V gene has CDR1 SQVTM and CDR2 ANQGSEA. CDR3 residues: CSVELVSNYGYTF. The CDR3 nucleotides read TGCAGCGTTGAGTTGGTCAGTAACTATGGCTACACCTTC. The entire variable domain, with the rest obtained from reference TRBV29-1 and TRBJ1-2, is as follows: SAVISQKPSRDICQRGTSLTIQCQVDSQVTMMFWYRQQPGQSLTLIATANQGSEATYESGFVIDKFPISRPNLTFSTLTVSNMSPEDSSIYLCSVELVSNYGYTFGSGTRLTVV.

The chain has TRBV6-4 and TRBJ2-5; 10 nucleotides line up with TRBD2. J gave up 5 bases and V 2 bases, and 2 bases lay outside the gene matches. Germline loops: CDR1 MRHNA, CDR2 SNTAGT. This CDR3 is built from 14 residues. The CDR3 sequence: CASSDQTSGETQYF. The CDR3 nucleotides are TGTGCCAGCAGTGACCAGACTAGCGGGGAGACCCAGTACTTC.

This chain uses TRBV4-2 with TRBJ2-1, with unresolved D. Germline CDR1 LGHNA, CDR2 YNFKEQ. Trimming cost V 1 base and J 7 bases, with 5 bases left between them. CDR3 length: 12 amino acids. CDR3 region: CASSQGLNEQFF. In DNA, the CDR3 is TGTGCCAGCAGCCAAGGGTTAAATGAGCAGTTCTTC.

This clone was counted a single time. J is TRBJ2-7 and V is TRBV19; D could derive from TRBD1 or TRBD2 (5 bases each). CDR1 is LNHDA, CDR2 SQIVND, per germline (reference sequence). The length of the CDR3 is 13 residues. V was shortened by 4 bases and J by 2 bases, with 9 bases between the two germline ends. The CDR3 spells CASSRDGPYEQYF. The CDR3 bases are TGTGCCAGTAGTAGGGACGGACCCTACGAGCAGTACTTC.

The chain recombines TRBV11-2 with TRBJ1-6; D is perhaps TRBD1 (6 bases). The CDR3 sequence is 14 residues long. The V end lost 3 bases, the J end lost 9 bases, and 12 bases lay between the germline ends. Germline V gene sequence: CDR1 SGHAT, CDR2 FQNNGV. In DNA form, the CDR3 reads TGTGCCAGCAGCTTCGGCAGGGGCGGTTCACCCCTCCACTTT. This encodes CASSFGRGGSPLHF.

The chain recombines TRBV5-1 with TRBJ2-7, with D perhaps assigned TRBD1 or TRBD2 (5 bases each). V lost 2 bases and J lost 0, with 6 bases in between. CDR1 SGHRS and CDR2 YFSETQ come from the germline V gene. CDR3 length equals 13 residues. Here the CDR3 DNA reads TGCGCCAGCAGCTTCGGGGCCTCCTACGAGCAGTACTTC. As protein: CASSFGASYEQYF.

This clone was seen more than once but under ten times. This chain connects TRBV29-1 to TRBJ2-7, with no clear D. Germline values: CDR1 SQVTM, CDR2 ANQGSEA. V shed 4 bases and J shed 0 bases, with 13 bases lying between them. There are 14 residues in the CDR3. DNA of the CDR3: TGCAGCGTTGGTGGAGTTTTGGACTCCTACGAGCAGTACTTC. Protein product: CSVGGVLDSYEQYF.